Below are 20 T cell receptor beta chains sequenced from a single sample in a study of pediatric ulcerative colitis (dated by TCRdb to between 2019 and 2020). During colonoscopy, one to two pinch biopsies were obtained from the rectum for research. Receptor amplification or capture employed the immunoSEQ multiplex PCR assay. TCRdb stores this immuneACCESS table with in-frame sequences only. Part of the clones is absent; in the studies checked, under half of the shortfall reflects unresolved V genes, and no reason is known for the rest. Across this sample there are tens of thousands of clones, with 60% to 85% seen only once. Over 3% of the sample comes from the top ten. The specimen sequenced was gut tissue. All receptors come from a girl aged 10 to 17 with moderate ulcerative colitis.

This clone was detected a few times. This chain links TRBV4-1 with TRBJ1-2, with 11 bases lining up with TRBD1. Germline V lookup: CDR1 MGHRA, CDR2 YSYEKL. This CDR3 has 17 amino acids. Trimming removed 4 bases from V and 3 bases from J; junction bases left unmatched: 10. The CDR3 sequence: CASSLRTGGRSHYGYTF. The CDR3 bases are TGCGCCAGCAGCCTCAGGACAGGGGGCAGATCACACTATGGCTACACCTTC.

This chain uses TRBV7-8 with TRBJ2-7; possible D gene TRBD1, 6 bases. Germline loops: CDR1 SGHVS, CDR2 FQNEAQ. Trimming left V 5 bases short and J 1 base short, with 9 bases between. This CDR3 spans 13 amino acids. The CDR3 DNA reads as TGTGCCAGCAGCGTAACAGGGTCCTACGAGCAGTACTTC. Protein sequence: CASSVTGSYEQYF.

In this sample, this clone turned up a few times. The V gene is TRBV29-1, the J gene TRBJ1-2; D not certain. The CDR3 length is 11 residues. V was shortened by 3 bases and J by 3 bases, with 5 bases between the two germline ends. From germline, CDR1 is SQVTM and CDR2 ANQGSEA. The CDR3 sequence is CSVDRDYGYTF. CDR3 nucleotide sequence: TGCAGCGTTGACAGAGACTATGGCTACACCTTC.

The chain joins TRBV21-1 to TRBJ2-1; the table's TRBD2 call for D was not verified on the DNA. TRBV21-1 is listed as a pseudogene. The CDR3 totals 14 residues. In nucleotides, the CDR3 is TGTGCCTGTAACCTTAGCGGGGGTGGCAATGAGCAGTTCTTC. This sequence encodes CACNLSGGGNEQFF.

This clone occurred a few times. This chain connects TRBV13 to TRBJ1-4, with unresolved D. Trimming cost V 5 bases and J 6 bases, with 13 bases left between them. Germline CDR1 is PRHDT and CDR2 is FYEKMQ (reference sequence). The CDR3 spans 14 residues. The CDR3 here is CASSLSDGDEKLFF. The CDR3 DNA reads as TGTGCCAGCAGCCTATCGGACGGCGATGAAAAACTGTTTTTT.

This clone was counted a few times. This chain links TRBV6-5 with TRBJ2-7; TRBD2 might be the D (5 bases). Germline values: CDR1 MNHEY, CDR2 SVGAGI. This CDR3 is 15 amino acids long. V shed 2 bases and J shed 4 bases, with 15 bases lying between them. For the CDR3, the DNA is TGTGCCAGCAGTTACGCGGGTGCGGGCGTTTACGAGCAGTACTTC. Protein sequence: CASSYAGAGVYEQYF.

This chain links TRBV7-9 with TRBJ1-2; the D gene is possibly TRBD1 (6 bases). The CDR3 runs 13 residues. Trimming took 5 bases from V and 6 from J, leaving 13 bases between them. The germline V gene encodes CDR1 SEHNR and CDR2 FQNEAQ (reference sequence). The chain's CDR3 is CASSQEWTDGYTF. The CDR3 region has the DNA TGTGCCAGCAGCCAGGAGTGGACAGATGGCTACACCTTC. The full variable domain, with the rest looked up from reference TRBV7-9 and TRBJ1-2, is DTGVSQNPRHKITKRGQNVTFRCDPISEHNRLYWYRQTLGQGPEFLTYFQNEAQLEKSRLLSDRFSAERPKGSFSTLEIQRTEQGDSAMYLCASSQEWTDGYTFGSGTRLTVV.

This chain connects TRBV6-1 to TRBJ1-5; D is ambiguous. V lost 2 bases and J 7 bases, leaving 15 bases between the germline ends. The germline V gene has CDR1 MNHNS and CDR2 SASEGT. This CDR3 spans 15 amino acids. The CDR3 DNA follows: TGTGCCAGCAGTGAAATTAATTTGGTGGTACAGCCCCAGCATTTT. Translating it yields CASSEINLVVQPQHF.

V is TRBV7-2 and J is TRBJ2-7; no firm D call. V was clipped by 5 bases and J by 7 bases, with 12 bases between them. This CDR3 spans 12 amino acids. Germline V gene data show CDR1 as SGHTA and CDR2 as FQGNSA. CDR3 sequence reads: CASSIGPGEQYF. The CDR3 nucleotides are TGTGCCAGCAGCATCGGACCCGGGGAGCAGTACTTC. Together with reference TRBV7-2 and TRBJ2-7, the CDR3 gives the full variable domain: GAGVSQSPSNKVTEKGKDVELRCDPISGHTALYWYRQSLGQGLEFLIYFQGNSAPDKSGLPSDRFSAERTGGSVSTLTIQRTQQEDSAVYLCASSIGPGEQYFGPGTRLTVT.

The chain joins TRBV6-1 to TRBJ2-1; 10 nucleotides agree with TRBD1. V lost 8 bases to trimming and J lost 3 bases; unmatched junction nucleotides: 1. The CDR3 length is 13 residues. The germline V gene encodes CDR1 MNHNS and CDR2 SASEGT. CDR3 amino acids: CASGTGVYNEQFF. The DNA of the CDR3 is TGTGCCAGCGGGACAGGGGTCTACAATGAGCAGTTCTTC.

The rearrangement links TRBV6-5 to TRBJ2-4; the match to TRBD1 covers 8 bases. The ends lost 6 bases at V and 1 base at J; junction bases unmatched: 5. The germline CDR1 and CDR2 sequences are MNHEY and SVGAGI. There are 15 residues in the CDR3. The CDR3 DNA sequence: TGTGCCAGCAGGGTGGACAGGGCGGCCAAAAACATTCAGTACTTC. Its protein product is CASRVDRAAKNIQYF.

V gene TRBV5-5 combines with J gene TRBJ1-2; 7 nucleotides align to TRBD1. CDR1 and CDR2 from the germline V gene are SGHKS and YYEKEE (reference sequence). Losses at the gene ends were 2 bases for V and 4 bases for J; bases not matched to a gene: 8. This CDR3 region has 15 residues. The CDR3 DNA is TGTGCCAGCAGCTTAGTTATACAGGGGTTCTATGGCTACACCTTC. It specifies CASSLVIQGFYGYTF. The entire variable domain, with the rest obtained from reference TRBV5-5 and TRBJ1-2, is as follows: DAGVTQSPTHLIKTRGQQVTLRCSPISGHKSVSWYQQVLGQGPQFIFQYYEKEERGRGNFPDRFSARQFPNYSSELNVNALLLGDSALYLCASSLVIQGFYGYTFGSGTRLTVV.

V usage is TRBV5-1 and J usage is TRBJ1-5; D is unresolved. The CDR3 is 15 amino acids. Germline CDR1 reads SGHRS; CDR2 reads YFSETQ. The V gene lost 0 bases and the J gene lost 2 bases, with 9 bases spanning the gap. This CDR3 reads CASSLGDSGNQPQHF. The DNA of the CDR3 is TGCGCCAGCAGCTTGGGGGATTCGGGCAATCAGCCCCAGCATTTT.

This sequence joins TRBV11-3 and TRBJ2-2, with D possibly matching TRBD1 (5 bases). V gave up 3 bases and J gave up 5 bases, with 13 bases separating them. This CDR3 is built from 15 residues. The germline gives CDR1 SGHNT, CDR2 YENEEA. The DNA of the CDR3 is TGTGCCAGCAGCTTCTCTCAGGGAAATACCGGGGAGCTGTTTTTT. This gives the protein CASSFSQGNTGELFF.

The rearrangement links TRBV7-3 to TRBJ1-5, with a tentative D call TRBD1 (5 bases). CDR1 and CDR2 (germline): SGHTA, FQGTGA. CDR3 length: 15 amino acids. The ends were cut back, 2 bases at V and 11 bases at J, with 19 bases in the middle. In DNA form, the CDR3 reads TGTGCCAGCAGCTTAGATCTCGGGAGACGGGGGTCCCAGCATTTT. Translating gives CASSLDLGRRGSQHF.

The V and J genes are TRBV5-1 and TRBJ2-5; D uncertain. V was clipped by 3 bases and J by 1 base, with 7 bases between them. The CDR3 contains 13 residues. Germline-derived CDR1 and CDR2 are SGHRS and YFSETQ. In DNA form, the CDR3 reads TGCGCCAGCAGCTCCTCCCTCCAAGAGACCCAGTACTTC. This sequence encodes CASSSSLQETQYF.

V usage is TRBV2 and J usage is TRBJ1-1; D gene uncertain. The CDR3 extends over 15 amino acids. V was clipped by 2 bases and J by 0 bases, with 10 bases between them. CDR1 is SNHLY and CDR2 is FYNNEI in the germline V gene. The CDR3 DNA sequence: TGTGCCAGCAGTGAACGATCAACTTTGAACACTGAAGCTTTCTTT. It specifies CASSERSTLNTEAFF.

The chain has TRBV5-6 and TRBJ1-4; possibly TRBD1 for D (6 bases). The V gene lost 2 bases and the J gene lost 5 bases, with 19 bases spanning the gap. The CDR3 contains 17 residues. CDR1 is SGHDT and CDR2 is YYEEEE in the germline V gene. DNA for the CDR3: TGTGCCAGCAGCTTCGCGGGGGGCGGGTACAACAATGAAAAACTGTTTTTT. It yields the protein CASSFAGGGYNNEKLFF.

V gene TRBV2 combines with J gene TRBJ2-3; 16 positions agree with TRBD2. Looked up from germline, CDR1 is SNHLY and CDR2 is FYNNEI. V was clipped by 7 bases and J by 1 base; unmatched bases: 11. This CDR3 has 19 amino acids. This CDR3 reads CASNYAVGLAGGGTDTQYF. CDR3 DNA sequence: TGTGCCAGCAACTACGCCGTGGGACTAGCGGGAGGGGGCACAGATACGCAGTATTTT.

V and J are TRBV27 and TRBJ2-7; 10 positions match TRBD2. The CDR3 is made up of 13 amino acids. CDR1 is MNHEY and CDR2 is SMNVEV in the germline V gene (reference sequence). The junction had 1 base not matched to a gene; V was cut back by 6 bases and J by 2 bases. The CDR3 reads CASRAGGAYEQYF. For the CDR3, the DNA is TGTGCCAGCAGAGCGGGAGGGGCCTACGAGCAGTACTTC.